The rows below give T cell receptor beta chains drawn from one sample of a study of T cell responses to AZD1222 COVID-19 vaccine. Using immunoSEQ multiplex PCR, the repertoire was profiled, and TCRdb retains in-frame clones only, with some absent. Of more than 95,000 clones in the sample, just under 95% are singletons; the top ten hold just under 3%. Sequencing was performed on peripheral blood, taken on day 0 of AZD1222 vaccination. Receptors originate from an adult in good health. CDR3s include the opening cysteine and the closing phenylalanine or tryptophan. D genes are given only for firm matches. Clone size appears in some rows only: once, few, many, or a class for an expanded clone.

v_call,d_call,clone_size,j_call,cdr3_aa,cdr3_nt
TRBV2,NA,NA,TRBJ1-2,CASSVRDSSEDYGYTF,TGTGCCAGCAGTGTTCGAGACAGTTCCGAGGACTATGGCTACACCTTC
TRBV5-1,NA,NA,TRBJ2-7,CASSHGNFYEQYF,TGCGCCAGCAGCCACGGGAATTTCTACGAGCAGTACTTC
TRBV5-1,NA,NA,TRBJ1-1,CASSLAGRVDTEAFF,TGCGCCAGCAGCTTGGCTGGCAGGGTAGACACTGAAGCTTTCTTT
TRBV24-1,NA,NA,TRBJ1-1,CATSDLDLPPFF,TGTGCCACCAGTGACCTGGACCTTCCTCCTTTCTTT
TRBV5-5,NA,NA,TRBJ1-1,CASSLVGGLNTEAFF,TGTGCCAGCAGCTTGGTCGGGGGATTGAACACTGAAGCTTTCTTT
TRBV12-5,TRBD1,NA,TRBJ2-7,CASGLATNRGNGYEQYF,TGTGCTAGTGGTTTGGCCACAAACAGGGGTAATGGCTACGAGCAGTACTTC
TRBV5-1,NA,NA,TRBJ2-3,CASSLGSGSDTQYF,TGCGCCAGCAGCTTGGGGAGTGGCTCAGATACGCAGTATTTT
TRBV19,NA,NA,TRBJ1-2,CASSSGQYGYTF,TGTGCCAGTAGTTCGGGTCAATATGGCTACACCTTC
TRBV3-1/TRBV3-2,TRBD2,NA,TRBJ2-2,CATGGLADERVNTGELFF,TGTGCCACGGGCGGGCTAGCGGACGAAAGAGTCAACACCGGGGAGCTGTTTTTT
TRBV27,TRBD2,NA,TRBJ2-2,CASSARLARNTGELFF,TGTGCCAGCAGTGCGAGACTAGCGAGAAACACCGGGGAGCTGTTTTTT
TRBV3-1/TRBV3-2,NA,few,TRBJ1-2,CASSHQGNDYGYTF,TGTGCCAGCAGTCATCAGGGGAACGACTATGGCTACACCTTC
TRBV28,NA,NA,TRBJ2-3,CASSPIPSSEADTQYF,TGTGCCAGCAGCCCAATCCCCTCTAGCGAGGCAGATACGCAGTATTTT
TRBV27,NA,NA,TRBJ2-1,CASSPGVLASSYNEQFF,TGTGCCAGCAGTCCCGGAGTTCTAGCGAGCTCCTACAATGAGCAGTTCTTC
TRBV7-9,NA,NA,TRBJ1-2,CASSRGQYRSYTF,TGTGCCAGCAGCCGAGGACAGTATAGGAGCTACACCTTC
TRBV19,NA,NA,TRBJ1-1,CASSNTGLEEAFF,TGTGCCAGTAGCAATACAGGGCTGGAGGAAGCTTTCTTT
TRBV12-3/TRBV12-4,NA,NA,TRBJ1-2,CASTDGSYGYTF,TGTGCCAGCACGGACGGTTCCTATGGCTACACCTTC
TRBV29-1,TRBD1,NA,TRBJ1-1,CSGKGTGYTEAFF,TGCAGCGGCAAAGGGACAGGGTACACTGAAGCTTTCTTT
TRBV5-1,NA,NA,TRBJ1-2,CASSLSGGSYGYTF,TGCGCCAGCAGCTTGTCGGGGGGAAGCTATGGCTACACCTTC
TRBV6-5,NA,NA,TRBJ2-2,CASSYSGTGELFF,TGTGCCAGCAGTTACTCGGGTACCGGGGAGCTGTTTTTT
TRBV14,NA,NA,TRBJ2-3,CASRRDSNTQYF,TGTGCCAGCAGGAGGGACTCCAATACGCAGTATTTT
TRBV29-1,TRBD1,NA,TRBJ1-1,CSVQGAAEAFF,TGCAGCGTTCAGGGGGCAGCTGAAGCCTTCTTT
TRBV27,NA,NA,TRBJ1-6,CASKDYNSPLHF,TGTGCCAGCAAGGACTATAATTCACCCCTCCACTTT
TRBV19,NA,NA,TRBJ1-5,CASTPPGRSQHF,TGTGCCAGTACCCCCCCAGGCCGGTCCCAGCATTTT
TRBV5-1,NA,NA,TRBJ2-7,CASSLNPSYEQYF,TGCGCCAGCAGCTTGAACCCGTCCTACGAGCAGTACTTC
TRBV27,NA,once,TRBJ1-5,CASSFWGRVDQPQHF,TGTGCCAGCAGTTTTTGGGGCAGGGTTGATCAGCCCCAGCATTTT
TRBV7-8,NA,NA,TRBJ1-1,CASSSNPGWTAQAFF,TGTGCCAGCAGCTCGAATCCGGGATGGACAGCTCAAGCTTTCTTT
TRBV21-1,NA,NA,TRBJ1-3,CASSKDQRRDGSGNTIYF,TGTGCCAGCAGCAAAGACCAAAGGCGCGACGGGTCTGGAAACACCATATATTTT
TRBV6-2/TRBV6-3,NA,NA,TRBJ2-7,CASSYRFSGSTYEQYF,TGTGCCAGCAGTTACAGGTTCAGCGGTTCTACCTACGAGCAGTACTTC